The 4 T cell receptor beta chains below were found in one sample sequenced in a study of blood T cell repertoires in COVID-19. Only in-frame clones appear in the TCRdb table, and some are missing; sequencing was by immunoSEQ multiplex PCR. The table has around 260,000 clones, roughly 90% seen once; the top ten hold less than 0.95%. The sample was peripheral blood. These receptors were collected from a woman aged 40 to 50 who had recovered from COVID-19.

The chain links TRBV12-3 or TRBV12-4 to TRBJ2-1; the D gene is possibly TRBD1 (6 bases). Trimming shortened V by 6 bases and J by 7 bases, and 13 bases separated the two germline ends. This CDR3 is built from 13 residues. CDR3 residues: CASRYGQQNEQFF. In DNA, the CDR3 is TGTGCCAGCAGATACGGACAGCAGAATGAGCAGTTCTTC.

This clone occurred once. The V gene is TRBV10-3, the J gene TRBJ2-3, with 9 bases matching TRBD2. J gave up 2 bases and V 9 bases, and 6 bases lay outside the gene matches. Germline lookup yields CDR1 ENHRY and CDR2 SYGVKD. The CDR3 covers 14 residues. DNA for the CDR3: TGTGCCATAGCTAGCGGGACCCCCACAGATACGCAGTATTTT. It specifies CAIASGTPTDTQYF.

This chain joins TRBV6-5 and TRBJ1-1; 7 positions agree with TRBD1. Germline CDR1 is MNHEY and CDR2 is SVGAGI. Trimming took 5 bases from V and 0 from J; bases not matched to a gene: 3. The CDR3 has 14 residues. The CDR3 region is CASSTGEMNTEAFF. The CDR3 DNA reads TGTGCCAGCAGTACAGGGGAAATGAACACTGAAGCTTTCTTT.

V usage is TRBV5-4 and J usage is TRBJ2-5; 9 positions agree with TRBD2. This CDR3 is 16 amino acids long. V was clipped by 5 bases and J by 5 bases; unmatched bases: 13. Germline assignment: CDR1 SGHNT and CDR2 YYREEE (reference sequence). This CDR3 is CASSLRSGGLGETQYF. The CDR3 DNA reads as TGTGCCAGCAGTCTAAGAAGCGGGGGGCTCGGGGAGACCCAGTACTTC. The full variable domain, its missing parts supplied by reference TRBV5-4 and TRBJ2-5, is ETGVTQSPTHLIKTRGQQVTLRCSSQSGHNTVSWYQQALGQGPQFIFQYYREEENGRGNFPPRFSGLQFPNYSSELNVNALELDDSALYLCASSLRSGGLGETQYFGPGTRLLVL.